This T cell receptor beta chain was captured in a study of Graves' ophthalmopathy and Graves' hyperthyroidism (dated by TCRdb to the late 2010s). Turning to the overall study: Peripheral blood was collected at initial diagnosis, prior to any treatment. TCR beta repertoire signatures were used to distinguish Graves' ophthalmopathy from Graves' hyperthyroidism and to predict progression to ophthalmopathy. The 90 or so discovery patients were randomly split 7:3 into training and test sets. In five or six hyperthyroidism patients, T-cell repertoires of thyroid tissue and blood were compared. Following sample collection, hyperthyroidism patients were given methimazole at a starting dose of 30 mg daily, and ophthalmopathy patients were given high-dose intravenous methylprednisolone. A discovery set of 95 to 100 patients (more than 40 ophthalmopathy, some 58 stable hyperthyroidism) was enrolled to explore V-J signatures distinguishing ophthalmopathy from hyperthyroidism. An independent validation cohort was composed of roughly 18 hyperthyroidism patients and around 16 patients who later progressed from hyperthyroidism to ophthalmopathy. In total, 135 blood samples were TCR-sequenced: 43 ophthalmopathy, some 72 hyperthyroidism and some 17 hyperthyroidism-to-ophthalmopathy patients. Overall study outcomes, separate from this receptor: Ophthalmopathy was separated from stable hyperthyroidism by the 13-signature model with about 88% sensitivity and roughly 83% specificity in cross-validation and with 80%/75% in the test set. Among expanded thyroid clonotypes with frequency above 0.001, most also showed up in blood, which suggests that blood repertoires may reflect the thyroid immune response. In validation, the model predicted ophthalmopathy progression with 70.59% sensitivity and less than 80% specificity; some 13 predicted patients were CT-confirmed with GO in a median of around 6 months. No statistical method was used to set the sample size in advance, and the investigators knew which group each participant was assigned to.

CDR1 MNHNS and CDR2 SASEGT were looked up in the germline V gene. Spanning cysteine to phenylalanine, the CDR3 consists of 11 amino acids. The entry retains the CDR3 DNA only, 33 bases that are in frame from base 1. For repertoire sequencing, TCR beta CDR3 regions were amplified from RNA transcripts. A first-round RT-PCR used HTBI primers with the Qiagen OneStep RT-PCR kit, followed by a second-round multiplex PCR, size selection and purification. The libraries underwent paired-end sequencing with 100 bp reads on an Illumina HiSeq2000. For the original study's pipeline: SOAPnuke was used to process the reads, removing any read that contained adapters or uncalled bases, had a mean Phred below 15, or lacked an exact match to the constant primer or identifier. COPE v1.2.5 was used to merge high-quality paired reads. Clonotypes were defined as unique nucleotide sequences and were aligned to IMGT TRB V, D and J references using MiTCR v1.1. Analysis was restricted to V-J combinations with a frequency above 0.0001, which covered about 99% of repertoires. For each V-J combination, a TCR clonal expansion and chaos score was defined as F50 clonal expansion divided by the chaos observed in the TCRdist matrix. Welch's t-statistics and random forest were used to reduce features to about a dozen V-J combinations, which were fed into a naive Bayes classifier. Thyroid-blood repertoire similarity was quantified with the Morisita-Horn index. The public sequencing data were trimmed at Q25 with fastp and processed into clonotypes with MiXCR by TCRdb, which kept only in-frame beta chains. Duplicate CDR3 protein sequences are folded into a single record with the most common DNA and genes. These V and J calls derive from TCRdb rather than the authors' analysis. The sample has 150,000 to 200,000 distinct CDR3 sequences on record, under 40% of them singletons. About 6% of the sample belongs to the ten largest clones.

Patients with ophthalmopathy had moderately to severely active disease, with a Clinical Activity Score of 3 or more, a NOSPECS grade of 4 or more, and a disease duration of less than 3 months. Patients with other autoimmune diseases, uncontrolled infections, pregnancy or lactation were excluded from the study. Diagnosis relied on clinical symptoms, serum thyroxine, TRAb, thyroid ultrasound and orbital computed tomography. Ficoll-Paque density gradient centrifugation was used to isolate PBMCs from about 10 ml of fresh peripheral blood. Total RNA was extracted with Trizol reagent and quality-checked on an Agilent 2100 Bioanalyzer. In its sample, this clonotype was seen many times. Its antigen is still unknown. Germline and junction disagree at one end, which may indicate a read error.

The clonotype was recovered from a woman between 35 and 50 years old with Graves' ophthalmopathy. Donor details come from another sample of the same person, matched by shared clones. The V gene is TRBV6-1 and the J gene is TRBJ2-2; the D gene is not confidently resolved. The specimen sequenced was peripheral blood. The DNA sequence is as follows: TGTGCCAGCAGTCAAGCCGGGGAGCTGTTTTTT. Its translation is CASSQAGELFF.